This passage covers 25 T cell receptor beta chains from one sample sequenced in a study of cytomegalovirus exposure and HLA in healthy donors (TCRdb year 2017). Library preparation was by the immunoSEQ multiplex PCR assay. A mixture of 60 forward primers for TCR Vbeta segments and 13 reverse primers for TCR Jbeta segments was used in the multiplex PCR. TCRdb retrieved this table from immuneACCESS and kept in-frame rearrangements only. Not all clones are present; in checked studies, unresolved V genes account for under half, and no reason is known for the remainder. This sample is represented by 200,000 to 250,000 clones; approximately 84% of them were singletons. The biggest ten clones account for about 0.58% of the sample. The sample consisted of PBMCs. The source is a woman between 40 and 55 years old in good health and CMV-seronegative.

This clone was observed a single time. This CDR3 is CASSWTGVDYEQYF. The CDR3 DNA reads TGCGCCAGCAGCTGGACAGGGGTCGACTACGAGCAGTACTTC. V usage is TRBV5-1 and J usage is TRBJ2-7; 9 bases are a match to TRBD1. CDR3 length: 14 residues. V trimming: 3 bases; J trimming: 3 bases; junction bases outside the gene matches: 4. Germline V gives CDR1 SGHRS, CDR2 YFSETQ.

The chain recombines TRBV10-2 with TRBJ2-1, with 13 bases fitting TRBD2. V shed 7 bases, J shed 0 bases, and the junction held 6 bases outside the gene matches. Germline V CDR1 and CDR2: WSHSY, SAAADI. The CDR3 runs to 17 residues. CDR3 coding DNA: TGCGCCAGCATTTCGGGACTAGCGGGGACCTCCTACAATGAGCAGTTCTTC. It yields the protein CASISGLAGTSYNEQFF.

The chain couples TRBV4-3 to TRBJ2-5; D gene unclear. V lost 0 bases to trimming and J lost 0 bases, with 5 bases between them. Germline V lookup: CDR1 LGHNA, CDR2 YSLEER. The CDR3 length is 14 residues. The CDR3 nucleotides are TGCGCCAGCAGCCAAGACGCAGACCAAGAGACCCAGTACTTC. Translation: CASSQDADQETQYF.

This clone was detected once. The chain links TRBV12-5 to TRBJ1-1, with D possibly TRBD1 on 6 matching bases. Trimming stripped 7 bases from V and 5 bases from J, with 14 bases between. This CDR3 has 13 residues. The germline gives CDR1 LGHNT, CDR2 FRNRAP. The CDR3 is CASDIQGGTEAFF. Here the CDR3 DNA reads TGTGCTAGTGACATACAGGGCGGTACTGAAGCTTTCTTT.

In DNA, the CDR3 is TGTGCCAGCAACCAGGGCACAAATTCACCCCTCCACTTT. Amino acid sequence: CASNQGTNSPLHF. The chain combines TRBV6-5 with TRBJ1-6, with D possibly matching TRBD1 (5 bases). Germline V gene sequence: CDR1 MNHEY, CDR2 SVGAGI. The CDR3 spans 13 residues. Trimming stripped 7 bases from V and 7 bases from J, with 11 bases between.

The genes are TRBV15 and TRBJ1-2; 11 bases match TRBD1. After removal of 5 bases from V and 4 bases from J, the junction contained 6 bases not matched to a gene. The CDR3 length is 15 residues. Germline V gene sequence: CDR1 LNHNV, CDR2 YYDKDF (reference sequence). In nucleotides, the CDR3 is TGTGCCACCAGCGGGGGACAGGGGGTTGTCTATGGCTACACCTTC. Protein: CATSGGQGVVYGYTF.

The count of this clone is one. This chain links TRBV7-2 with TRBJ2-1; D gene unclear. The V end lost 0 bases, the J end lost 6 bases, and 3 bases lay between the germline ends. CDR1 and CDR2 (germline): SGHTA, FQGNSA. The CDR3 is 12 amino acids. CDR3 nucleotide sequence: TGTGCCAGCAGCTTAGCCCTCAATGAGCAGTTCTTC. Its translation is CASSLALNEQFF.

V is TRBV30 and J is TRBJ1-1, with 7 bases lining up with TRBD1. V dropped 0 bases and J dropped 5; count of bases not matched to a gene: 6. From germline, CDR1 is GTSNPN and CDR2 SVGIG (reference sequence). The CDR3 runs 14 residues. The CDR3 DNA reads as TGTGCCTGGAGTGTTGGATCCAGGGGGACTGAAGCTTTCTTT. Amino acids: CAWSVGSRGTEAFF.

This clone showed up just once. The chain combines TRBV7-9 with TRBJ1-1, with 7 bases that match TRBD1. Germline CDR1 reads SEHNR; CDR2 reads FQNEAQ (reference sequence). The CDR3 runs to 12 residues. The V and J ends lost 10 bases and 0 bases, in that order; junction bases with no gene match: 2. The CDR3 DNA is TGTGCCACCGGGACAGTGAACACTGAAGCTTTCTTT. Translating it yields CATGTVNTEAFF.

CDR3 region: CASSFPRAGRDYGYTF. As DNA, the CDR3 is TGTGCCAGCAGTTTCCCCCGGGCAGGGAGGGACTATGGCTACACCTTC. V usage is TRBV28 and J usage is TRBJ1-2; possibly TRBD1 for D (5 bases). The CDR3 loop spans 16 amino acids. Trimming cost V 3 bases and J 3 bases, with 17 bases left between them. Germline-derived CDR1 and CDR2 are MDHEN and SYDVKM.

The CDR3 region has the DNA TGTGCCAGCAGCTTGGGTCCGAGCGGGGGGGTGGAGACCCAGTACTTC. Translation gives CASSLGPSGGVETQYF. The chain uses TRBV11-1 and TRBJ2-5, with 10 nucleotides matching TRBD2. The V segment lost 3 bases and the J segment 5 bases; nucleotides outside the gene matches: 9. The CDR3 runs to 16 residues. Germline V gene lookup returns CDR1 SGHAT and CDR2 FQDESV (reference sequence).

This CDR3 reads CSVRRRVENTEAFF. CDR3 nucleotides: TGCAGCGTTCGCAGGCGGGTGGAGAACACTGAAGCTTTCTTT. The gene calls are TRBV29-1 and TRBJ1-1; unclear D gene. CDR3 length: 14 residues. CDR1 is SQVTM and CDR2 is ANQGSEA in the germline V gene. With 5 bases removed from V and 1 base from J, the gap between germline ends came to 14 bases.

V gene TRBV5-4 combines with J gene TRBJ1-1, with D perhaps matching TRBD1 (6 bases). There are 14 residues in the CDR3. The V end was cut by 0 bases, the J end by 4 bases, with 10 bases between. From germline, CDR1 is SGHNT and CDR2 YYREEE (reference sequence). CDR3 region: CASSLEGGSTEAFF. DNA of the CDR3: TGTGCCAGCAGCTTGGAGGGGGGGAGCACTGAAGCTTTCTTT.

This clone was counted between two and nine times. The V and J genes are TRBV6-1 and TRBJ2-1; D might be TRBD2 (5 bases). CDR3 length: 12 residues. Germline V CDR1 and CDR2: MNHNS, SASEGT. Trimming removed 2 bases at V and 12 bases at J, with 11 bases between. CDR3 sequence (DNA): TGTGCCAGCAGTGAATCGGGGTGGAGGCAGTTCTTC. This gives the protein CASSESGWRQFF.

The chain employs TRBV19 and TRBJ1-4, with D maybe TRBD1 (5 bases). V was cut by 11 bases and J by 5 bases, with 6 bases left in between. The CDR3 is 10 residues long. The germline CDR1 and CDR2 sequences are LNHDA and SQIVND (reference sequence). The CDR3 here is CAGGNEKLFF. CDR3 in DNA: TGTGCCGGGGGGAATGAAAAACTGTTTTTT.

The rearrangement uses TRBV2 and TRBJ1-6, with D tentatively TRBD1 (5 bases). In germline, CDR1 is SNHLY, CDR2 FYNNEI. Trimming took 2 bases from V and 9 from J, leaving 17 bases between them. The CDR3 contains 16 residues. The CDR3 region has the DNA TGTGCCAGCAGTGAACAAGGGGTCCCCCTTCGTTCACCCCTCCACTTT. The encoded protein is CASSEQGVPLRSPLHF.

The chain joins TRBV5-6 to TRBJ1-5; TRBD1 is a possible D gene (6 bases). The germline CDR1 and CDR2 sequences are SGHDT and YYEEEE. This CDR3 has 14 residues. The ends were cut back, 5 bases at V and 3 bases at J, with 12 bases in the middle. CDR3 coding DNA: TGTGCCAGCAGTTCGACAGGAGTCAATCAGCCCCAGCATTTT. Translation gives CASSSTGVNQPQHF.

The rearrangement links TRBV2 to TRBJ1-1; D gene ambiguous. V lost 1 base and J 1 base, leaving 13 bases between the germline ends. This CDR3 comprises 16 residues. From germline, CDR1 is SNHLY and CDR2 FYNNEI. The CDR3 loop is CASSEGGQIGNTEAFF. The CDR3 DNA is TGTGCCAGCAGTGAAGGCGGGCAGATTGGGAACACTGAAGCTTTCTTT.

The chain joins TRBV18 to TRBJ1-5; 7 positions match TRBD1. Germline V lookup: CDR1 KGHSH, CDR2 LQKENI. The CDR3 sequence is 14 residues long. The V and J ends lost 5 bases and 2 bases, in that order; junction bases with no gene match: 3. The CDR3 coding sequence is TGTGCCAGCTCATCTGGACAGGGCAATCAGCCCCAGCATTTT. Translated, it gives CASSSGQGNQPQHF.

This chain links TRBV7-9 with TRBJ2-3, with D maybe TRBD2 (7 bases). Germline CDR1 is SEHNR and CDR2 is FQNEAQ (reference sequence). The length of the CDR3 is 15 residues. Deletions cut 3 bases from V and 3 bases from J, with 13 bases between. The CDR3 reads CASSFVGGPTDTQYF. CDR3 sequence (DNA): TGTGCCAGCAGCTTCGTGGGGGGGCCAACAGATACGCAGTATTTT.

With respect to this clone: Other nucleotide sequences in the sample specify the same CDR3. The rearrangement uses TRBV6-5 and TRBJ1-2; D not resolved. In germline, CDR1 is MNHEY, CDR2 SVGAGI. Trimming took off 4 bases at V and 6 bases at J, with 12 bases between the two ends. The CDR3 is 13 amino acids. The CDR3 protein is CASSSLSEDGYTF. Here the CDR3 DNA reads TGTGCCAGCAGTTCCCTTTCGGAGGATGGCTACACCTTC.

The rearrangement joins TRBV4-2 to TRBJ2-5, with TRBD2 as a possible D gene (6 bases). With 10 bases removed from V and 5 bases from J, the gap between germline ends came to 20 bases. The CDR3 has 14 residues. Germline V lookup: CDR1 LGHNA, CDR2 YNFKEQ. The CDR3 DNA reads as TGTGCCACCAGTGGGGGGATTAGCACTGAGACCCAGTACTTC. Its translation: CATSGGISTETQYF.

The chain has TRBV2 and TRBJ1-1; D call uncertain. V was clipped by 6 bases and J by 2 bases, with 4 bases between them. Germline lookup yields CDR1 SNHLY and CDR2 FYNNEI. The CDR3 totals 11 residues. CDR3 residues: CASSLNTEAFF. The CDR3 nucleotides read TGTGCCAGCAGCTTAAACACTGAAGCTTTCTTT.

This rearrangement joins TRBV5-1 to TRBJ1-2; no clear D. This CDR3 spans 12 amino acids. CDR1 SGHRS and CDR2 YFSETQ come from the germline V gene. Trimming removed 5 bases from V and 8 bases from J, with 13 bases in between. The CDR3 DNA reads TGCGCCAGCAGGGACGGAGGCGCCGGCTACACCTTC. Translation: CASRDGGAGYTF. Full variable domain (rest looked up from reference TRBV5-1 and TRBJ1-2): KAGVTQTPRYLIKTRGQQVTLSCSPISGHRSVSWYQQTPGQGLQFLFEYFSETQRNKGNFPGRFSGRQFSNSRSEMNVSTLELGDSALYLCASRDGGAGYTFGSGTRLTVV.

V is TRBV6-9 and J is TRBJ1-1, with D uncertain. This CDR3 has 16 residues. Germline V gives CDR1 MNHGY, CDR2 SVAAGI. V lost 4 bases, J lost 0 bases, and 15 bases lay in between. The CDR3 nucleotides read TGTGCCAGCAGTTTTGTGGAGGTAAGAATGAACACTGAAGCTTTCTTT. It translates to CASSFVEVRMNTEAFF.